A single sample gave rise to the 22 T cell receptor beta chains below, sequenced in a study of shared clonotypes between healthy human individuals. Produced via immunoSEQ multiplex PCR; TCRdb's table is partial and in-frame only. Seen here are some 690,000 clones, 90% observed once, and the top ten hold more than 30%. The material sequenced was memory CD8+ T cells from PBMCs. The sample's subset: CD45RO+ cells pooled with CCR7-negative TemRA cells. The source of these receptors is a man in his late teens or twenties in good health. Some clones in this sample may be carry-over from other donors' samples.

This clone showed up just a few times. The CDR3 is CASSPERTGVDYGYTF. The CDR3 nucleotides are TGTGCCAGCAGCCCCGAAAGGACAGGGGTGGACTATGGCTACACCTTC. V and J are TRBV7-9 and TRBJ1-2; 9 bases line up with TRBD1. The trim removed 5 bases at V and 3 bases at J, leaving 10 bases unmatched. CDR1 and CDR2 (germline): SEHNR, FQNEAQ (reference sequence). The CDR3 contains 16 residues.

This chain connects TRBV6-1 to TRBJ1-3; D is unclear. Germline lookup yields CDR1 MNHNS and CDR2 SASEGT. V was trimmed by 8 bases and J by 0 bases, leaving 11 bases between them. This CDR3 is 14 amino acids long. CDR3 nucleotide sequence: TGTGCCAGCCTCATCTTCTACTCTGGAAACACCATATATTTT. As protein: CASLIFYSGNTIYF.

The CDR3 region is CASSPSPGWDSNQPQHF. The CDR3 DNA sequence: TGTGCCAGCAGTCCCTCCCCAGGTTGGGATAGCAATCAGCCCCAGCATTTT. This rearrangement joins TRBV27 to TRBJ1-5; D unresolved. This CDR3 has 17 amino acids. Germline assignment: CDR1 MNHEY and CDR2 SMNVEV (reference sequence). The germline V and J ends were trimmed by 5 bases and 0 bases, with 17 bases remaining between them.

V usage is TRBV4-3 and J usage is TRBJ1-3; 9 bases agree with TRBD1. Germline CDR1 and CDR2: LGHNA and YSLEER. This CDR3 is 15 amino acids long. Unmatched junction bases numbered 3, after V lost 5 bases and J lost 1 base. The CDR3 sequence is CASSSGTGSGNTIYF. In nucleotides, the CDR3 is TGCGCCAGCAGCTCCGGGACAGGGTCTGGAAACACCATATATTTT.

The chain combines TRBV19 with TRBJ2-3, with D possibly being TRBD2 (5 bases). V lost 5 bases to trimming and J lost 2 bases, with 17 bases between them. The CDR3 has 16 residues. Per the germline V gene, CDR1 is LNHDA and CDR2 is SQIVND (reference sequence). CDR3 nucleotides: TGTGCCAGTAGTTTCCTAGCAGTAACTTCCACAGATACGCAGTATTTT. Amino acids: CASSFLAVTSTDTQYF.

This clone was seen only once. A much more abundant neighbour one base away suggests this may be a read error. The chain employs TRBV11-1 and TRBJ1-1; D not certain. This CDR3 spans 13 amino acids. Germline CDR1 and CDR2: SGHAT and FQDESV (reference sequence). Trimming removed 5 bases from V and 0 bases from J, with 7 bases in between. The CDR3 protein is CASSGRLNTEAFF. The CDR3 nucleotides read TGTGCCAGCAGCGGACGGTTGAACACTGAAGCTTTCTTT. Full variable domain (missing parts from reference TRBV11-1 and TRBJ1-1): EAEVAQSPRYKITEKSQAVAFWCDPISGHATLYWYRQILGQGPELLVQFQDESVVDDSQLPKDRFSAERLKGVDSTLKIQPAELGDSAMYLCASSGRLNTEAFFGQGTRLTVV.

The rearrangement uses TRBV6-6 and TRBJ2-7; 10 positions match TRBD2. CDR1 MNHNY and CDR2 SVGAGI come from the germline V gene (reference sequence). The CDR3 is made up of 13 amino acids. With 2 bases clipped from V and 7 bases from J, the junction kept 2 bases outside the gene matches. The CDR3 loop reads CASSYGTSVEQYF. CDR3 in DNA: TGTGCCAGCAGTTACGGGACTAGCGTTGAGCAGTACTTC.

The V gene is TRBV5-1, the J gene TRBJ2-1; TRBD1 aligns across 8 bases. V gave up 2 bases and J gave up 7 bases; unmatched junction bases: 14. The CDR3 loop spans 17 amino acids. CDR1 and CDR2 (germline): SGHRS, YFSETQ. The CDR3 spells CASSLHSVGRGQNEQFF. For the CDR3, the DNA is TGCGCCAGCAGCTTACATTCGGTTGGCAGGGGGCAGAATGAGCAGTTCTTC. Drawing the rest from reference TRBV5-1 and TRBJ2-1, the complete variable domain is KAGVTQTPRYLIKTRGQQVTLSCSPISGHRSVSWYQQTPGQGLQFLFEYFSETQRNKGNFPGRFSGRQFSNSRSEMNVSTLELGDSALYLCASSLHSVGRGQNEQFFGPGTRLTVL.

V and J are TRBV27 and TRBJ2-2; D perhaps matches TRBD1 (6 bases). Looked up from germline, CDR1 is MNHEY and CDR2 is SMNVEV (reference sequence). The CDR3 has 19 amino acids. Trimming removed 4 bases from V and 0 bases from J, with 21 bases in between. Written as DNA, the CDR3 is TGTGCCAGCAGTTCCCAAACCGACATATGGGACACGAACACCGGGGAGCTGTTTTTT. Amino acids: CASSSQTDIWDTNTGELFF.

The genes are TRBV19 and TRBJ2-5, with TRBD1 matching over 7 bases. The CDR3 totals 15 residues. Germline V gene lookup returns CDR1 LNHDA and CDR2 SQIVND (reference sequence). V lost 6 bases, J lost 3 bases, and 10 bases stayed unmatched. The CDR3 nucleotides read TGTGCCAGTAGCACCCCGGGACAGCCAGAAGAGACCCAGTACTTC. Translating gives CASSTPGQPEETQYF.

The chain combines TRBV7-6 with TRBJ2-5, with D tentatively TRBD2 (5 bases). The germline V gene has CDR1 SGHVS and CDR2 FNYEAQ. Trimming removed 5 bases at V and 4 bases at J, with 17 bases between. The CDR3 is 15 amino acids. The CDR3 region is CASSLDLLIRETQYF. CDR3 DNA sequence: TGTGCCAGCAGCCTGGACTTACTCATCCGAGAGACCCAGTACTTC.

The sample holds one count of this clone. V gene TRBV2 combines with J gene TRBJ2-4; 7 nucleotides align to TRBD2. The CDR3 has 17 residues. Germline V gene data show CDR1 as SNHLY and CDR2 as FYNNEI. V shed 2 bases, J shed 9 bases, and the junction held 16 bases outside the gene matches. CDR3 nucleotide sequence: TGTGCCAGCAGTGAATCTGCTAGCGGCGACGTTTGGGGCATTCAGTACTTC. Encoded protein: CASSESASGDVWGIQYF.

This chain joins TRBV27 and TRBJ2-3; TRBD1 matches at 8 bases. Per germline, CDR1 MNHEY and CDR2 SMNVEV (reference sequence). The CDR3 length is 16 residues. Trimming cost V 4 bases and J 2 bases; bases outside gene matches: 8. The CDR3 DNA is TGTGCCAGCAGTTCCGGCCGGGACAGGAACACAGATACGCAGTATTTT. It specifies CASSSGRDRNTDTQYF.

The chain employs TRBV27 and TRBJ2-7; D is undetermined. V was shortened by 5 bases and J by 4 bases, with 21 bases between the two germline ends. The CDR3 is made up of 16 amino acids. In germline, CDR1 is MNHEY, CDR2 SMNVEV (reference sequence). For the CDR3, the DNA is TGTGCCAGCAGTCCCATCGGACCGGCACCTTCGTACGAGCAGTACTTC. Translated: CASSPIGPAPSYEQYF.

DNA of the CDR3: TGTGCCAGCAGTTTATCGAGCGCAGCAACTGAAGCTTTCTTT. Residues: CASSLSSAATEAFF. The rearrangement joins TRBV27 to TRBJ1-1; no reliable D call. CDR1 and CDR2 (germline): MNHEY, SMNVEV (reference sequence). Between the trimmed V and J ends, which lost 0 bases and 5 bases, there was a span of 10 bases. CDR3 length: 14 residues.

In DNA form, the CDR3 reads TGTGCCAGTAGTATACCGGGCTACGAGCAGTACTTC. Protein product: CASSIPGYEQYF. The chain carries TRBV19 and TRBJ2-7, with unresolved D. This CDR3 comprises 12 residues. Germline V gene data show CDR1 as LNHDA and CDR2 as SQIVND (reference sequence). V lost 2 bases and J lost 3, with 5 bases in between.

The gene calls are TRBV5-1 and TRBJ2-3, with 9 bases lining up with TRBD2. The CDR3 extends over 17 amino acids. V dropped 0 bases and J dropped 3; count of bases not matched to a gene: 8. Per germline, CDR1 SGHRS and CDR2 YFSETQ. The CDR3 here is CASSLGLAGDLTDTQYF. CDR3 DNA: TGCGCCAGCAGCTTGGGGTTAGCGGGGGACCTTACAGATACGCAGTATTTT. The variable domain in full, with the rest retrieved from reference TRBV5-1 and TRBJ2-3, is KAGVTQTPRYLIKTRGQQVTLSCSPISGHRSVSWYQQTPGQGLQFLFEYFSETQRNKGNFPGRFSGRQFSNSRSEMNVSTLELGDSALYLCASSLGLAGDLTDTQYFGPGTRLTVL.

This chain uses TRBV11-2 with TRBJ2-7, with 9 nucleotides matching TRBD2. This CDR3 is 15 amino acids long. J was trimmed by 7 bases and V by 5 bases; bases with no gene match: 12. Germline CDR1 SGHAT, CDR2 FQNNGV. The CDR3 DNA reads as TGTGCCAGCAGCACAGGACTAGCGACCTACGTGGAGCAGTACTTC. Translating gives CASSTGLATYVEQYF.

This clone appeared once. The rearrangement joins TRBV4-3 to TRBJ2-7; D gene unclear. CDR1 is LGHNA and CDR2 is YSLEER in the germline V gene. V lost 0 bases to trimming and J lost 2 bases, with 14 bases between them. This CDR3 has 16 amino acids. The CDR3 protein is CASSQDRATLTYEQYF. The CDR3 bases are TGCGCCAGCAGCCAAGATAGGGCCACCTTAACCTACGAGCAGTACTTC.

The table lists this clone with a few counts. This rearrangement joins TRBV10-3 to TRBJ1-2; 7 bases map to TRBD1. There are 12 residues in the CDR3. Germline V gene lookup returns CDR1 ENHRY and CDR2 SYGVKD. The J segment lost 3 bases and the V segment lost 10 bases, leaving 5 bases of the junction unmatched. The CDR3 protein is CATGTVDYGYTF. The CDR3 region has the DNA TGTGCCACCGGGACAGTAGACTATGGCTACACCTTC.

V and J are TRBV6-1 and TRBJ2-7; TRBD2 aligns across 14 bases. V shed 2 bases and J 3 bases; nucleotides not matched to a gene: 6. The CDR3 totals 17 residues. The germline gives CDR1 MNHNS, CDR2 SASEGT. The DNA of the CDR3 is TGTGCCAGCAGTGAACAGGGACTAGCGGGAGTTTACTACGAGCAGTACTTC. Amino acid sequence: CASSEQGLAGVYYEQYF.

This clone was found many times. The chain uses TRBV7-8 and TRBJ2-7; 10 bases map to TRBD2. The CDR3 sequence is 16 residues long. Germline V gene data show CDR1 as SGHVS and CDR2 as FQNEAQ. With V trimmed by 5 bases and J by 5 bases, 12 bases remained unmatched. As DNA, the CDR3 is TGTGCCAGCAGCAATAGAGATTTAGCGGGAGGAAACGAGCAGTACTTC. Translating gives CASSNRDLAGGNEQYF.